This T cell receptor beta chain was profiled in a study of early T cells in non-severe SARS-CoV-2 infection. About the research overall: Sequencing of unsorted whole blood was done on bulk RNA, leaving chains unpaired.

Attachment of unique molecular identifiers was made to individual cDNA molecules. TCRdb itself ran the 5' RACE reads through MiXCR, one entry per CDR3 protein. The repertoire holds around 44,000 distinct CDR3 sequences, with approximately 9.4% as singletons. The study's findings and limits: Anti-spike CD8 responses were favored by VDJdb matching, which missed private and CD4 specificities.

Germline CDR1 is SGDLS and CDR2 is YYNGEE. There are 17 residues in the CDR3. V lost 2 bases, J lost 2 bases, and 7 bases stayed unmatched. This clonotype was counted a few times. What it binds is not known. The chain employs TRBV9 and TRBJ2-3; TRBD2 aligns across 11 bases. Sequenced sample: whole blood. This clonotype was sampled from an adult who was a healthcare worker with PCR-confirmed SARS-CoV-2 infection or an uninfected control (not recorded which). The CDR3 is CASSVDQTSGTTDTQYF. For the CDR3, the DNA is TGTGCCAGCAGCGTCGACCAGACTAGCGGGACCACAGATACGCAGTATTTT.